The 23 T cell receptor beta chains below all came from one sample that was sequenced in a study of cytomegalovirus exposure and HLA in healthy donors. PCR employed 60 Vbeta and 13 Jbeta primers. The data were produced by immunoSEQ multiplex PCR, yet TCRdb's version contains in-frame clones alone and is incomplete. The sample has around 190,000 clones, roughly 83% seen once. Source material: PBMCs. The receptors shown here come from a woman aged 50 to 60 in good health and CMV-seronegative.

The CDR3, as DNA: TGTGCCAGCAGCCTCAGGGTTGAGACAGATACGCAGTATTTT. Its translation is CASSLRVETDTQYF. The rearrangement uses TRBV5-4 and TRBJ2-3, with D possibly matching TRBD1 (5 bases). The CDR3 is 14 amino acids. Germline V gives CDR1 SGHNT, CDR2 YYREEE (reference sequence). V was trimmed by 4 bases and J by 3 bases, leaving 12 bases between them.

V gene TRBV27 combines with J gene TRBJ2-2, with a possible D match to TRBD1 (5 bases). The CDR3 is made up of 16 amino acids. The germline V gene has CDR1 MNHEY and CDR2 SMNVEV (reference sequence). V was shortened by 6 bases and J by 2 bases, with 16 bases between the two germline ends. Here the CDR3 DNA reads TGTGCCAGCAGGGCATTCAGGGCGGTTAACACCGGGGAGCTGTTTTTT. Translation: CASRAFRAVNTGELFF.

This clone was detected a few times. The V and J genes are TRBV5-1 and TRBJ1-1; TRBD1 matches at 8 bases. The V gene's germline CDR1 is SGHRS and CDR2 YFSETQ. J was trimmed by 1 base and V by 2 bases; bases with no gene match: 1. This CDR3 comprises 14 residues. The CDR3 nucleotides read TGCGCCAGCAGCTTCAGGGGGCGGAACACTGAAGCTTTCTTT. It codes for CASSFRGRNTEAFF.

In this sample, this clone turned up once. The V call is TRBV11-3, the J call TRBJ2-3; maybe TRBD1 (6 bases). This CDR3 contains 15 residues. V lost 3 bases and J lost 0, with 10 bases in between. The germline CDR1 and CDR2 sequences are SGHNT and YENEEA. The CDR3 loop reads CASSFDGGSTDTQYF. CDR3 DNA: TGTGCCAGCAGCTTTGATGGGGGCAGCACAGATACGCAGTATTTT.

The chain links TRBV19 to TRBJ1-5; 9 bases align to TRBD1. CDR1 and CDR2 (germline): LNHDA, SQIVND (reference sequence). V was pared by 7 bases and J by 1 base, with 8 bases of the junction left unmatched. The CDR3 is 16 residues long. The CDR3 sequence is CASTPTGGLSNQPQHF. The CDR3 DNA sequence: TGTGCCAGTACCCCCACAGGGGGCTTAAGCAATCAGCCCCAGCATTTT.

The rearrangement joins TRBV2 to TRBJ2-7; 7 nucleotides align to TRBD1. Losses at the gene ends were 6 bases for V and 3 bases for J; bases not matched to a gene: 8. Looked up from germline, CDR1 is SNHLY and CDR2 is FYNNEI. The CDR3 is 14 residues long. CDR3 DNA sequence: TGTGCCAGCAGCCCCCGGGACAGCAACTACGAGCAGTACTTC. As protein: CASSPRDSNYEQYF.

The chain recombines TRBV5-6 with TRBJ2-7; D perhaps matches TRBD2 (6 bases). With 4 bases removed from V and 5 bases from J, the gap between germline ends came to 13 bases. The CDR3 has 13 amino acids. Germline assignment: CDR1 SGHDT and CDR2 YYEEEE. The DNA of the CDR3 is TGTGCCAGCAGCCTGGAACCGGGGGACGAGCAGTACTTC. Translated, it gives CASSLEPGDEQYF.

V and J are TRBV4-3 and TRBJ2-5; TRBD2 might be the D (6 bases). V lost 5 bases and J lost 7, with 17 bases in between. This CDR3 spans 14 amino acids. Germline lookup yields CDR1 LGHNA and CDR2 YSLEER. The DNA of the CDR3 is TGCGCCAGCAGCAGAACTCCCCACGGGGGGACCCAGTACTTC. As protein: CASSRTPHGGTQYF.

The chain couples TRBV7-3 to TRBJ1-1; tentative D call: TRBD1 (6 bases). The CDR3 extends over 16 amino acids. Germline CDR1 SGHTA, CDR2 FQGTGA. V lost 5 bases, J lost 0 bases, and 16 bases lay in between. The DNA of the CDR3 is TGTGCCAGCAGCCCTGGAACCAGGGGTGTGAACACTGAAGCTTTCTTT. It translates to CASSPGTRGVNTEAFF.

The chain has TRBV5-5 and TRBJ2-4; TRBD2 matches 7 bases. J lost 1 base, V lost 1 base, and 8 bases had no gene match. The V gene's germline CDR1 is SGHKS and CDR2 YYEKEE (reference sequence). The CDR3 has 17 residues. As DNA, the CDR3 is TGTGCCAGCAGCTTGTTGGGGGGGAGTGTGGCCAAAAACATTCAGTACTTC. Its translation is CASSLLGGSVAKNIQYF.

CDR3 in amino acids: CASSYEVNGELFF. Written as DNA, the CDR3 is TGTGCCAGCAGTTACGAGGTGAACGGGGAGCTGTTTTTT. This chain uses TRBV6-5 with TRBJ2-2; D gene ambiguous. The CDR3 has 13 residues. Germline lookup yields CDR1 MNHEY and CDR2 SVGAGI. Trimming shortened V by 2 bases and J by 7 bases, and 8 bases separated the two germline ends.

J is TRBJ2-7 and V is TRBV9; a weak D match, TRBD1 (6 bases). Trimming removed 2 bases from V and 0 bases from J, with 12 bases in between. The CDR3 totals 15 residues. Germline CDR1 is SGDLS and CDR2 is YYNGEE. CDR3 loop: CASSVSGTHSYEQYF. In DNA, the CDR3 is TGTGCCAGCAGCGTTTCCGGGACACACTCCTACGAGCAGTACTTC.

The chain has TRBV28 and TRBJ2-7, with D possibly TRBD1 on 5 matching bases. The germline gives CDR1 MDHEN, CDR2 SYDVKM. V lost 6 bases and J 0 bases, leaving 9 bases between the germline ends. This CDR3 is 13 amino acids long. The CDR3 loop is CASRAGNSYEQYF. DNA for the CDR3: TGTGCCAGCAGAGCAGGGAACTCCTACGAGCAGTACTTC. Based on the CDR3 plus reference TRBV28 and TRBJ2-7, the full variable domain is DVKVTQSSRYLVKRTGEKVFLECVQDMDHENMFWYRQDPGLGLRLIYFSYDVKMKEKGDIPEGYSVSREKKERFSLILESASTNQTSMYLCASRAGNSYEQYFGPGTRLTVT.

V gene TRBV11-1 combines with J gene TRBJ1-1; D not certain. The CDR3 covers 13 residues. Germline lookup yields CDR1 SGHAT and CDR2 FQDESV (reference sequence). V gave up 1 base and J gave up 6 bases, with 9 bases separating them. CDR3 in DNA: TGTGCCAGCAGCTTAGAGAGGGTTGCTGAAGCTTTCTTT. It is translated as CASSLERVAEAFF.

The rearrangement uses TRBV27 and TRBJ2-3, with TRBD2 as a possible D gene (6 bases). CDR1 and CDR2 (germline): MNHEY, SMNVEV (reference sequence). Trimming pared 5 bases from V and 0 bases from J, leaving 12 bases between. The CDR3 has 15 residues. CDR3 nucleotides: TGTGCCAGCAGTCCTGTAGCGGCTAGCACAGATACGCAGTATTTT. As protein: CASSPVAASTDTQYF.

The chain uses TRBV7-6 and TRBJ1-3; D gene uncertain. The CDR3 runs 16 residues. V dropped 1 base and J dropped 4 bases, with 14 bases sitting between them. Looked up from germline, CDR1 is SGHVS and CDR2 is FNYEAQ. The chain's CDR3 is CASSLVHAGSGNTIYF. CDR3 sequence (DNA): TGTGCCAGCAGCTTAGTTCATGCAGGCAGCGGAAACACCATATATTTT.

The gene calls are TRBV9 and TRBJ2-5, with D maybe TRBD1 (6 bases). Germline V gene lookup returns CDR1 SGDLS and CDR2 YYNGEE. V shed 4 bases and J shed 5 bases, with 15 bases lying between them. The CDR3 contains 14 residues. The CDR3 sequence: CASSPHDRMETQYF. The CDR3 coding sequence is TGTGCCAGCAGCCCGCATGACAGGATGGAGACCCAGTACTTC.

The rearrangement joins TRBV7-2 to TRBJ1-1, with a tentative D call TRBD1 (5 bases). This CDR3 has 14 amino acids. V lost 5 bases and J 2 bases, leaving 12 bases between the germline ends. The germline V gene has CDR1 SGHTA and CDR2 FQGNSA. The CDR3, as DNA: TGTGCCAGCAGCAACCGACGGACAAACACTGAAGCTTTCTTT. Protein product: CASSNRRTNTEAFF.

J is TRBJ2-2 and V is TRBV19; TRBD1 matches 7 bases. CDR1 and CDR2 (germline): LNHDA, SQIVND (reference sequence). The CDR3 length is 15 residues. J lost 1 base, V lost 6 bases, and 5 bases had no gene match. The CDR3 nucleotides are TGTGCCAGTAGCCAGGGGGACAGGAACACCGGGGAGCTGTTTTTT. Protein product: CASSQGDRNTGELFF.

This chain joins TRBV6-1 and TRBJ2-2; 7 nucleotides match TRBD2. The CDR3 covers 15 residues. Per germline, CDR1 MNHNS and CDR2 SASEGT. V lost 7 bases and J lost 8; bases outside the gene matches: 13. CDR3 residues: CASMSRGGYNGELFF. CDR3 in DNA: TGTGCCAGCATGAGTCGCGGGGGTTATAATGGGGAGCTGTTTTTT.

This chain links TRBV6-6 with TRBJ2-1; 12 bases are shared with TRBD2. The germline gives CDR1 MNHNY, CDR2 SVGAGI (reference sequence). Trimming cost V 5 bases and J 8 bases; bases outside gene matches: 10. The CDR3 is 16 residues long. The CDR3 sequence is CASSRKTSGSVDEQFF. CDR3 bases: TGTGCCAGCAGTCGCAAGACTAGCGGGAGTGTCGATGAGCAGTTCTTC.

This clone occurred once. This rearrangement joins TRBV19 to TRBJ2-1, with D perhaps matching TRBD2 (5 bases). V lost 3 bases to trimming and J lost 6 bases, with 6 bases between them. Germline CDR1 LNHDA, CDR2 SQIVND (reference sequence). The CDR3 extends over 12 amino acids. This chain's CDR3 is CASSIGGNEQFF. In nucleotides, the CDR3 is TGTGCCAGTAGTATCGGAGGCAATGAGCAGTTCTTC.

This clone was seen a single time. V usage is TRBV2 and J usage is TRBJ1-1; D is perhaps TRBD1 (5 bases). Trimming shortened V by 3 bases and J by 0 bases, and 14 bases separated the two germline ends. The CDR3 spans 16 residues. Germline loops: CDR1 SNHLY, CDR2 FYNNEI. CDR3 residues: CASSDHTGNMNTEAFF. In DNA form, the CDR3 reads TGTGCCAGCAGTGACCATACAGGTAACATGAACACTGAAGCTTTCTTT. Based on the CDR3 plus reference TRBV2 and TRBJ1-1, the full variable domain is EPEVTQTPSHQVTQMGQEVILRCVPISNHLYFYWYRQILGQKVEFLVSFYNNEISEKSEIFDDQFSVERPDGSNFTLKIRSTKLEDSAMYFCASSDHTGNMNTEAFFGQGTRLTVV.